This TCR beta chain was identified during a study of PD-L1 blockade in urothelial cancer. In the study overall: Intravenous atezolizumab, 1,200 mg every 3 weeks, was begun by patients in the mid-2010s. Between 0 and 3 prior chemotherapy regimens had been given to patients. Median T cell yield from blood was about 150,000. The analyses of blood took place 3 weeks (second dose) and 6 weeks after treatment start.

The time point is: pretreatment peripheral blood. Here immunoSEQ multiplex PCR was the method, and the copy in TCRdb shows in-frame clones only, minus some. The repertoire holds about 39,000 clones, with 80% to 95% as singletons. This CDR3 contains 14 residues. The germline gives CDR1 MNHNY, CDR2 SVGAGI (reference sequence). Trimming shortened V by 6 bases and J by 2 bases, and 13 bases separated the two germline ends. The sample in question was PBMCs, obtained around atezolizumab (anti-PD-L1) treatment. The chain is built from TRBV6-6 and TRBJ1-1, with D perhaps TRBD1 (6 bases). The source of this sequence is an older woman with urothelial cancer. In DNA, the CDR3 is TGTGCCAGCAGATCCCGACAGGTAAACACTGAAGCTTTCTTT. Translation gives CASRSRQVNTEAFF.